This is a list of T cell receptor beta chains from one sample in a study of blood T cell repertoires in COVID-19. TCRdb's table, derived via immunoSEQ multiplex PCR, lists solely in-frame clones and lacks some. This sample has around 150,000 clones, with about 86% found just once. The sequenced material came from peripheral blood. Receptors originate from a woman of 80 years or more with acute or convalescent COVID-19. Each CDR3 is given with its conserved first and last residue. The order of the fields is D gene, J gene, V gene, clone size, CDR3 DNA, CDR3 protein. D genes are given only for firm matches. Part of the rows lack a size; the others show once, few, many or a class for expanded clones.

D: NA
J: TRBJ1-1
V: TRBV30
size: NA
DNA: TGTGCCTGGATCAAGAGTGCAGGAGAAGCTTTCTTT
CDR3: CAWIKSAGEAFF

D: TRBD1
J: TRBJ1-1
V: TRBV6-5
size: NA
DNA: TGTGCCAGCAGTCGCGGACAGGGCGGAGCTTTCTTT
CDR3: CASSRGQGGAFF

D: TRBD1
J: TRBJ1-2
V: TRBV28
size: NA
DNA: TGTGCCAGCAGTTTATTGTTGCTGACAGGGAAGGATGGCTACACCTTC
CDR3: CASSLLLLTGKDGYTF

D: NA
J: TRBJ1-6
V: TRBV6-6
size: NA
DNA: TGTGCCAGCTCGTCGCAGAGGAGCTCCTATAATTCACCCCTCCACTTT
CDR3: CASSSQRSSYNSPLHF

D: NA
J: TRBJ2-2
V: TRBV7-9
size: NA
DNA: TGTGCCAGCACCCTTACCGGGGAGCTGTTTTTT
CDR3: CASTLTGELFF

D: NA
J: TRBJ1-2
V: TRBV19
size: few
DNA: TGTGCCAGTTACGGTCGGTCAGGGGAGAACTATGGCTACACCTTC
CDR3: CASYGRSGENYGYTF

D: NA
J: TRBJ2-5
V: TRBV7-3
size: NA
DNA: TGTGCCAGCAGCCCCACAGGGTTGGGAGAGACCCAGTACTTC
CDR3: CASSPTGLGETQYF

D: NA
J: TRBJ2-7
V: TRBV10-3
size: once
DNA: TGTGCCATCAGTGTAGAATTCTACGAGCAGTACTTC
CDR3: CAISVEFYEQYF

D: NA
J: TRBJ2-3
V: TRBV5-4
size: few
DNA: TGTGCCATCAACGCGGGCACAGATACGCAGTATTTT
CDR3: CAINAGTDTQYF

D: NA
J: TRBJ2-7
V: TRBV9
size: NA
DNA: TGTGCCAGCAGCACCAGTCTGGGGGGATACGAGCAGTACTTC
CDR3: CASSTSLGGYEQYF

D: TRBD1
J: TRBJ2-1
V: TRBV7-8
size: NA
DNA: TGTGCCAGCAGTTCACAGGGGGCCGTCTACAATGAGCAGTTCTTC
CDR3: CASSSQGAVYNEQFF

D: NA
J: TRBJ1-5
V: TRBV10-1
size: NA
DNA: TGCGCCAGCAGTGAGTCGAGGGCAGGGCGGGACCAGCCCCAGCATTTT
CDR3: CASSESRAGRDQPQHF

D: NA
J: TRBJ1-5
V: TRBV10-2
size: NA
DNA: TGCGCCAGCAGTGAACAGGGAGCTCGCAATCAGCCCCAGCATTTT
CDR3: CASSEQGARNQPQHF

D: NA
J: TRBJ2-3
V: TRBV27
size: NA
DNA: TGTGCCAGCAGCGACCGGACAAGTGGCACAGATACGCAGTATTTT
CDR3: CASSDRTSGTDTQYF

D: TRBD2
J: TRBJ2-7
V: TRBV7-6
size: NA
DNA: TGTGCCAGCAGCCCGGGACTAGCGGGGGCGGGGGAGCAGTACTTC
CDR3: CASSPGLAGAGEQYF

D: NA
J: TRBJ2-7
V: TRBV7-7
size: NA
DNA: TGTGCTAGCAGCTTAAGCTCCAGGGGCGAGCAGTACTTC
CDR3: CASSLSSRGEQYF

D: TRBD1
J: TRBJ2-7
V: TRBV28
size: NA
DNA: TGTGCCAGCAGTTCACATCAGGGACAGGGTCTCTACGAGCAGTACTTC
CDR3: CASSSHQGQGLYEQYF

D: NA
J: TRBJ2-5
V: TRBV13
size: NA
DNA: TGTGCCAGCAGCGGCCCTGATCGGGGTGATGAGACCCAGTACTTC
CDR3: CASSGPDRGDETQYF

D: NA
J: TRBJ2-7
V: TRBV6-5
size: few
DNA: TGTGCCAGCAGTCCAAGGCGAACAGGCTACGAGCAGTACTTC
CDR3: CASSPRRTGYEQYF

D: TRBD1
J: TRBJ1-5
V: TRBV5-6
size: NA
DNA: TGTGCCAGCAGCTACGGGACAGGGGGTACTCAGCCCCAGCATTTT
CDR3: CASSYGTGGTQPQHF

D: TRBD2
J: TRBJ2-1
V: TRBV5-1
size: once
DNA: TGCGCCAGCAGCACTATAGGCGGGGGGGCAGTGAATGAGCAGTTCTTC
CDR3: CASSTIGGGAVNEQFF

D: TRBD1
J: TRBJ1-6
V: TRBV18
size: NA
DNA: TGTGCCAGCTCACCAGGGGACAGAAGTTCTCTCCACTTT
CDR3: CASSPGDRSSLHF

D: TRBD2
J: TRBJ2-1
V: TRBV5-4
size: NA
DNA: TGTGCCAGCTGGCGGCAACTAGCGGACAATGAGCAGTTCTTC
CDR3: CASWRQLADNEQFF

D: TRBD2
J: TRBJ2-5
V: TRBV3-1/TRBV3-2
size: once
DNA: TGTGCCAGCAGCCAAGCCCGCCGGGTGTTAGCGGGGGGTCCAGGCGTGACCCAGTACTTC
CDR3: CASSQARRVLAGGPGVTQYF